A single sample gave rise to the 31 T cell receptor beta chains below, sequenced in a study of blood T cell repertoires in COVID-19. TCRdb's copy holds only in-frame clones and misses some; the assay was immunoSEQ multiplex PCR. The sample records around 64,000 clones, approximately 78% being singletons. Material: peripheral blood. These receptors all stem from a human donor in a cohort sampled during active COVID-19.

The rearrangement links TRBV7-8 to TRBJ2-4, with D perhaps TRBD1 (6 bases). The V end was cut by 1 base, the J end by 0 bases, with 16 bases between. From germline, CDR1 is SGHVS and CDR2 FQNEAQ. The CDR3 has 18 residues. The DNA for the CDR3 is TGTGCCAGCAGCTTAGATGCTGTCAGGGGAGTAGCCAAAAACATTCAGTACTTC. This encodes CASSLDAVRGVAKNIQYF.

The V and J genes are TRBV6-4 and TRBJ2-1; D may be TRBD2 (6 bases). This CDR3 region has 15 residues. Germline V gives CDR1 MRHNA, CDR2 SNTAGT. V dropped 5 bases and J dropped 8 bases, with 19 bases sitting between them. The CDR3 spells CASSQNGVSSDEQFF. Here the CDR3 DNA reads TGTGCCAGCAGTCAAAACGGGGTCTCTAGCGATGAGCAGTTCTTC.

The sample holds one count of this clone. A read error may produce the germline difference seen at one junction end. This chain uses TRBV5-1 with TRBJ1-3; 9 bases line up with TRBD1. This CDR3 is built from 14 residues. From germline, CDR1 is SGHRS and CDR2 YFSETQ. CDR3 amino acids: CTSRRDRAGNTIYF. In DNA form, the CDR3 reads TGCACCAGCAGACGGGACAGGGCTGGAAACACCATATATTTT.

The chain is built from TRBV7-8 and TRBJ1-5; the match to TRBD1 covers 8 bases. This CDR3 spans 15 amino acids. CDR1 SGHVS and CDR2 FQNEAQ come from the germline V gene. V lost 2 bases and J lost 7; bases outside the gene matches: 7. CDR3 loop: CASSLQVQGGQPQHF. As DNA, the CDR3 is TGTGCCAGCAGCTTACAAGTACAGGGGGGACAGCCCCAGCATTTT.

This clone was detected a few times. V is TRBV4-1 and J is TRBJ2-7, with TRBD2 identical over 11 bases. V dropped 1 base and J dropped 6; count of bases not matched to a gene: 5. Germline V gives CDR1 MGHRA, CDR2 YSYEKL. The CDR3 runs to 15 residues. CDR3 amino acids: CASSQGPGLAVEQYF. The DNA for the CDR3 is TGCGCCAGCAGCCAAGGGCCGGGACTAGCGGTCGAGCAGTACTTC.

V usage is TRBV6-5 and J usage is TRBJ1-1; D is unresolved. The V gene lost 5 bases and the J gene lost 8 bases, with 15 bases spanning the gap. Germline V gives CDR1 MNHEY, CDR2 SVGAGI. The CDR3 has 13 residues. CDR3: CASSPRREAEAFF. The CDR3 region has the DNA TGTGCCAGCAGTCCCCGTCGGGAAGCAGAAGCTTTCTTT.

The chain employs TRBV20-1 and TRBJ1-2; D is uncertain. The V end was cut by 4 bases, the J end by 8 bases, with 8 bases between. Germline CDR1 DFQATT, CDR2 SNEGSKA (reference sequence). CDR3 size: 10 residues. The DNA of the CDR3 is TGCAGTGCTAACGGGGAGGGCTACACCTTC. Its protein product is CSANGEGYTF.

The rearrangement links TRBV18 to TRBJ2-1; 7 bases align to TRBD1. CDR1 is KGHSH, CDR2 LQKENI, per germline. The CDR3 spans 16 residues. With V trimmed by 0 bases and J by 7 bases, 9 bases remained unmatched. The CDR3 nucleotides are TGTGCCAGCTCACCACCGGGGCAGGGGGTAGGAAATGAGCAGTTCTTC. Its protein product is CASSPPGQGVGNEQFF. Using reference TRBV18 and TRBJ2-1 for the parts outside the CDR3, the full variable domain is NAGVMQNPRHLVRRRGQEARLRCSPMKGHSHVYWYRQLPEEGLKFMVYLQKENIIDESGMPKERFSAEFPKEGPSILRIQQVVRGDSAAYFCASSPPGQGVGNEQFFGPGTRLTVL.

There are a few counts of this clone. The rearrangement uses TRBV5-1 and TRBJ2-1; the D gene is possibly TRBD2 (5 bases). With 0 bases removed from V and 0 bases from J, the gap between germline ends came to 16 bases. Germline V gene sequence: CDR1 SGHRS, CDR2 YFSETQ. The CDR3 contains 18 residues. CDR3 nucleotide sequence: TGCGCCAGCAGCTTGGTGGGCCGGGAAACGAGCTCCTACAATGAGCAGTTCTTC. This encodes CASSLVGRETSSYNEQFF.

CDR3 sequence (DNA): TGTGCCAGCAGTTACACATGGAGCACAGGGAACGAGCAGTTCTTC. It specifies CASSYTWSTGNEQFF. The rearrangement joins TRBV6-5 to TRBJ2-1, with TRBD1 as a possible D gene (6 bases). This CDR3 spans 15 amino acids. V was cut by 2 bases and J by 10 bases, with 18 bases left in between. CDR1 is MNHEY and CDR2 is SVGAGI in the germline V gene.

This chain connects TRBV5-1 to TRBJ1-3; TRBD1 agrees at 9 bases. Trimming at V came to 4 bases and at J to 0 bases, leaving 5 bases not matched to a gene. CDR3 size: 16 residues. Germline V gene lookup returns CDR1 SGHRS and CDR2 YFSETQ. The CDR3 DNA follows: TGCGCCAGCAGCAACACAGGGGGCGGCTCTGGAAACACCATATATTTT. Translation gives CASSNTGGGSGNTIYF.

Here the CDR3 DNA reads TGTGCCAGCAGTGAGATCCGTTGGGACAGATACAATGAGCAGTTCTTC. This sequence encodes CASSEIRWDRYNEQFF. The chain employs TRBV25-1 and TRBJ2-1; 7 nucleotides align to TRBD1. V shed 3 bases, J shed 4 bases, and the junction held 9 bases outside the gene matches. The V gene's germline CDR1 is MGHDK and CDR2 SYGVNS. This CDR3 contains 16 residues.

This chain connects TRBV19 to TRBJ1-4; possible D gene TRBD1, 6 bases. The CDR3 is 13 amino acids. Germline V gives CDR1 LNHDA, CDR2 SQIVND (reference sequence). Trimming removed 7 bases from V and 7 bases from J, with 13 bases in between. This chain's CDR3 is CASMRGPGEKLFF. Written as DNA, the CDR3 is TGTGCCAGTATGCGGGGGCCAGGTGAAAAACTGTTTTTT.

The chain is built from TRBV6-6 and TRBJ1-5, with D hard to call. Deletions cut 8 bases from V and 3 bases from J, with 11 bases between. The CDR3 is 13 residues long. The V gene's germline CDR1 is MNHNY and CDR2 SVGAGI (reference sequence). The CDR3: CASGSGSNQPQHF. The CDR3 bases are TGTGCCAGCGGCTCGGGGTCCAATCAGCCCCAGCATTTT.

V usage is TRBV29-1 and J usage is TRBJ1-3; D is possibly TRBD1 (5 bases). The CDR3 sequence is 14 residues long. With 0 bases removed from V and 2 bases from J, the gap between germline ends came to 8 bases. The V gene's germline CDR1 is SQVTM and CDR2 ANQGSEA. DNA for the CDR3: TGCAGCGTTGAAGATGAAGGGGCTGGAAACACCATATATTTT. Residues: CSVEDEGAGNTIYF.

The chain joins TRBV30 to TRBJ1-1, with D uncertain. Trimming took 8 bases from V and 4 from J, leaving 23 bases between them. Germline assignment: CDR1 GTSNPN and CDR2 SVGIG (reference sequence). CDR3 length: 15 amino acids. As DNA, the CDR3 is TGTGCCGCGGGCGGGAACCTTCGATCGGGCACTGAAGCTTTCTTT. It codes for CAAGGNLRSGTEAFF.

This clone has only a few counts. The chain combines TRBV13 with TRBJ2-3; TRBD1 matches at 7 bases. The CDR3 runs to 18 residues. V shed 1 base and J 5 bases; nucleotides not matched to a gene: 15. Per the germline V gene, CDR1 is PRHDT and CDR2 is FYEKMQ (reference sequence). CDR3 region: CASSLVGWGQPSGDTQYF. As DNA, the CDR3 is TGTGCCAGCAGCTTAGTTGGTTGGGGACAGCCAAGCGGAGATACGCAGTATTTT.

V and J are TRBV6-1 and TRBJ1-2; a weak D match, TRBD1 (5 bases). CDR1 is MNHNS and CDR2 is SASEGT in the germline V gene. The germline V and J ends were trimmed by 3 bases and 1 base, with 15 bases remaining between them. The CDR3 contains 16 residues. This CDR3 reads CASSESLGGGNYGYTF. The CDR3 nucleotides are TGTGCCAGCAGTGAGTCGCTTGGGGGAGGTAACTATGGCTACACCTTC.

The CDR3 nucleotides are TGTGCCAGTAGTGAGGACAGGGGCCGCTTGGAGCTGTTTTTT. Protein product: CASSEDRGRLELFF. V and J are TRBV19 and TRBJ2-2; TRBD1 matches 9 bases. V was pared by 5 bases and J by 10 bases, with 8 bases of the junction left unmatched. The CDR3 has 14 amino acids. The germline CDR1 and CDR2 sequences are LNHDA and SQIVND (reference sequence).

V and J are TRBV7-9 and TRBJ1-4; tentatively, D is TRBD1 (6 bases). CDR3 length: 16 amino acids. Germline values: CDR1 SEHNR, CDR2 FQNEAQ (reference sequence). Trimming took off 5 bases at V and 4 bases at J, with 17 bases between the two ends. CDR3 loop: CASSPREAGVNEKLFF. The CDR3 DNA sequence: TGTGCCAGCAGCCCCCGCGAAGCAGGGGTTAATGAAAAACTGTTTTTT.

Written as DNA, the CDR3 is TGCAGCGTGGGACAGGAGGATCAGCCCCAGCATTTT. Encoded protein: CSVGQEDQPQHF. This chain links TRBV29-1 with TRBJ1-5; TRBD1 agrees at 8 bases. Losses at the gene ends were 6 bases for V and 5 bases for J; bases not matched to a gene: 3. The CDR3 totals 12 residues. The V gene's germline CDR1 is SQVTM and CDR2 ANQGSEA.

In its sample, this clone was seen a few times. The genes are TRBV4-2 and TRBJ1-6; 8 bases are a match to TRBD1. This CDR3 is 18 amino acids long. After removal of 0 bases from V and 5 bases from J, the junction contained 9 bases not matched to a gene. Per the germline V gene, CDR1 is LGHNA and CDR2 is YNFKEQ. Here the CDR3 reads CASSQDKTGTGDNSPLHF. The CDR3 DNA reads TGTGCCAGCAGCCAAGATAAAACCGGGACAGGAGATAATTCACCCCTCCACTTT.

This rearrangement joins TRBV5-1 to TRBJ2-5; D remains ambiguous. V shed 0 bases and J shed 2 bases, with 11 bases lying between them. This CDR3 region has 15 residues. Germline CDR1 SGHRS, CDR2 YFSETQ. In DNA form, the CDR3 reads TGCGCCAGCAGCTTGGGCCGTCCGCGTCAAGAGACCCAGTACTTC. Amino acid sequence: CASSLGRPRQETQYF.

For the CDR3, the DNA is TGTGCCAGCAGTAGGGACAGGGACCAGAACACTGAAGCTTTCTTT. Translation gives CASSRDRDQNTEAFF. This rearrangement joins TRBV2 to TRBJ1-1; 9 bases agree with TRBD1. Germline CDR1 SNHLY, CDR2 FYNNEI. V trimming: 5 bases; J trimming: 1 base; junction bases outside the gene matches: 5. The CDR3 is 15 residues long.

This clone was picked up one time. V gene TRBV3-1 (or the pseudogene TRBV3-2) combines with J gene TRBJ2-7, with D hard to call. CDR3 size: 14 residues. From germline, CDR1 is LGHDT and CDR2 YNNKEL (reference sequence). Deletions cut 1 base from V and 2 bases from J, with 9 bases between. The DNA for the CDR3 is TGTGCCAGCAGCCAAGGGTACGCTACCTACGAGCAGTACTTC. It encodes CASSQGYATYEQYF.

This chain's CDR3 is CASRRTGQSSYEQYV. The CDR3 coding sequence is TGTGCCAGCAGAAGGACAGGCCAAAGCTCCTACGAGCAGTACGTC. The chain joins TRBV28 to TRBJ2-7; 7 bases map to TRBD1. The CDR3 covers 15 residues. Trimming took 6 bases from V and 0 from J; bases not matched to a gene: 8. The germline V gene encodes CDR1 MDHEN and CDR2 SYDVKM.

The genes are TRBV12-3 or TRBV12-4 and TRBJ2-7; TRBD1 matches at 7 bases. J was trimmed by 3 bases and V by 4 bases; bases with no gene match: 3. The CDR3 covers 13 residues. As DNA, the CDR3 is TGTGCCAGCAGTTCCGGGACAGTCTACGAGCAGTACGTC. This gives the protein CASSSGTVYEQYV.

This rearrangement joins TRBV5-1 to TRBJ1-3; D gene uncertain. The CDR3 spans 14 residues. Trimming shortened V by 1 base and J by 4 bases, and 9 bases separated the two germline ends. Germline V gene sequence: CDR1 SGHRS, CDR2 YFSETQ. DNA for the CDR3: TGCGCCAGCAGCTTGCTAAGCCTGGGAAACACCATATATTTT. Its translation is CASSLLSLGNTIYF.

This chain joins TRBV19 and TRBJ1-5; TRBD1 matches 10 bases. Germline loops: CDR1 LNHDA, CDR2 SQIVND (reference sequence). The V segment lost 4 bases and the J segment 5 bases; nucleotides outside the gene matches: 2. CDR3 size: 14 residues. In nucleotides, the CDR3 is TGTGCCAGTAGTACGACAGGGGGCGATCAGCCCCAGCATTTT. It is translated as CASSTTGGDQPQHF.

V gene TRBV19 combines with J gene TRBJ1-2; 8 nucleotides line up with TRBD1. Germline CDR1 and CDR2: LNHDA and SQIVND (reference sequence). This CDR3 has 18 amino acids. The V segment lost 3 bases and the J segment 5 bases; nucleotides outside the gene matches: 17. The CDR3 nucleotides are TGTGCCAGTAGTATGGACAGGGCCTTCTACCGCGCCAGGTATGGCTACACCTTC. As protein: CASSMDRAFYRARYGYTF.

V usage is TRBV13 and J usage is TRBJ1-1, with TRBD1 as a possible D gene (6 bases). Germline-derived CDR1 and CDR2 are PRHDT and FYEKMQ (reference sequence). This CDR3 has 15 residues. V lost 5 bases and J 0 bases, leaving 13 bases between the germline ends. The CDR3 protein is CASSPPGVLNTEAFF. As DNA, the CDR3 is TGTGCCAGCAGCCCTCCAGGGGTCCTGAACACTGAAGCTTTCTTT.